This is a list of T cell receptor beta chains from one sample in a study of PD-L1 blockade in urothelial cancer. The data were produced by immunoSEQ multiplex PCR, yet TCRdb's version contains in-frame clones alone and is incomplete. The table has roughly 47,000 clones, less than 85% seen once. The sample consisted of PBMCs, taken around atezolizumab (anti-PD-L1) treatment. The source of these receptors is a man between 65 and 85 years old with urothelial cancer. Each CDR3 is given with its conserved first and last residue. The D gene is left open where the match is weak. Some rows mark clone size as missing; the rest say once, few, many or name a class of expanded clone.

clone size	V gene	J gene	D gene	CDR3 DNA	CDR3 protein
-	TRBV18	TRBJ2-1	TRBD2	TGTGCCAGCTCACCACGCAGGACTAGCGGGAGCAATGAGCAGTTCTTC	CASSPRRTSGSNEQFF
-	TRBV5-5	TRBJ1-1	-	TGTGCCAGCAGCTTGGATCGGGGAGCCGAGAACACTGAAGCTTTCTTT	CASSLDRGAENTEAFF
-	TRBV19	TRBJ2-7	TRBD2	TGTGCCAGTAGTTTAACCGGGACTAGCGGCTACGAGCAGTACTTC	CASSLTGTSGYEQYF
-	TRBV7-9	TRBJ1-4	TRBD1	TGTGCCAGCAGCTCCACGCGGACAGGGGGGCAAGAAAAACTGTTTTTT	CASSSTRTGGQEKLFF
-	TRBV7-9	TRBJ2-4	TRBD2	TGTGCCAGCAGCGATACGACTAGCGGTAACATTCAGTACTTC	CASSDTTSGNIQYF
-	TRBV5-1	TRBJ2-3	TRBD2	TGCGCCAGCAGCTTGGCCGCTGGGACTAGCGGGACAGATACGCAGTATTTT	CASSLAAGTSGTDTQYF
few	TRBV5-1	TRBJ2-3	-	TGCGCCAGCAGCATTGAAGGGGCCACAGATACGCAGTATTTT	CASSIEGATDTQYF
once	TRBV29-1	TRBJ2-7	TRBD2	TGCAGCGTCCGGAGCGGGAGTGATCCCTACGAGCAGTACTTC	CSVRSGSDPYEQYF
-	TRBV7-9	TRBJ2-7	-	TGTGCCAGCAGCTTAATCACTGACTACGAGCAGTACTTC	CASSLITDYEQYF
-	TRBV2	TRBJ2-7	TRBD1	TGTGCCAGCAGTGAAGAAAGGACAGGGGCCTACGAGCAGTACTTC	CASSEERTGAYEQYF
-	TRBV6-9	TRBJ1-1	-	TGTGCCAGCAGTCGGGATAATCGCGACACTGAAGCTTTCTTT	CASSRDNRDTEAFF
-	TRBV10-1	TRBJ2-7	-	TGCGCCAGCAGTGAGCATGGGGAGGACGAGCAGTACTTC	CASSEHGEDEQYF
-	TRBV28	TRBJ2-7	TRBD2	TGTGCCAGCAGTTTCTGGGACCTGGGCGGGAGCTCCTACGAGCAGTACTTC	CASSFWDLGGSSYEQYF
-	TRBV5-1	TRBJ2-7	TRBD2	TGCGCCAGCAGCTTAACACCGGGACTAGCGGGCGAGCAGTACTTC	CASSLTPGLAGEQYF
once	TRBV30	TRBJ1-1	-	TGTGCCTGGACTCCTCTCGGTACGGAGCCTGAAGCTTTCTTT	CAWTPLGTEPEAFF
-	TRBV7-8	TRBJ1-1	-	TGTGCCAGCAGCTTAGCGTGGGGGGAAGGAGGCACTGAAGCTTTCTTT	CASSLAWGEGGTEAFF
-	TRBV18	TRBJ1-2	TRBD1	TGTGCCAGCTCACCCCGTAAAACAGGGGCACCCAACTATGGCTACACCTTC	CASSPRKTGAPNYGYTF
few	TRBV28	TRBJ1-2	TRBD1	TGTGCCAGCAGCCTCTCCGGGACAGGGCATGGCTACACCTTC	CASSLSGTGHGYTF
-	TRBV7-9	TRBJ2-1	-	TGTGCCAGCAGCTTAGCGGGAGTATCTAATGAGCAGTTCTTC	CASSLAGVSNEQFF
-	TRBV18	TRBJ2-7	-	TGTGCCAGCTCACCACCGGGGGCCCAGGATTTGTACTTC	CASSPPGAQDLYF
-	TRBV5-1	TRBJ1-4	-	TGCGCCAGCAGCTTGGGCGTAGGTCTAGCCTCTGAAAAACTGTTTTTT	CASSLGVGLASEKLFF
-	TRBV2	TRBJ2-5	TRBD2	TGTGCCAGCAGTGTACTAGCGGGGGGAGAGACCCAGTACTTC	CASSVLAGGETQYF
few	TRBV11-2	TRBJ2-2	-	TGTGCCAACCGGGACAAGAACACCGGGGAGCTGTTTTTT	CANRDKNTGELFF